These 7 T cell receptor beta chains share one sample of origin, sequenced in a study of post-analysis software for immune sequencing data. Findings of the study overall: Several TRBV segments (TRBV5-6, TRBV5-1 and TRBV20-1 among them) occurred more frequently in patients than in controls.

The antigens these receptors bind are not known. Prepared TCR beta cDNA libraries contained unique molecular identifiers. TCRdb ran MiXCR on the PCR reads and lists one entry per CDR3 protein. The sample lists roughly 600,000 distinct CDR3 sequences; roughly two fifths were seen once. Sequencing was done on a sample of blood. These receptors were obtained from a girl aged 5-17 years with multiple sclerosis.

The rearrangement joins TRBV12-3 or TRBV12-4 to TRBJ1-2; TRBD1 might be the D (5 bases). V gave up 6 bases and J gave up 6 bases, with 17 bases separating them. The CDR3 is 14 residues long. In DNA, the CDR3 is TGTGCCAGCAGCCTTAGCGGGGGGGAGGATGGCTACACCTTC. Its translation: CASSLSGGEDGYTF.

This clonotype occurred a few times. The J gene is TRBJ1-1, the V gene TRBV12-3 or TRBV12-4; TRBD1 aligns across 7 bases. This CDR3 has 16 residues. V trimming: 7 bases; J trimming: 1 base; junction bases outside the gene matches: 12. The CDR3: CASTLSPTGTNTEAFF. The CDR3 bases are TGTGCCAGCACCCTAAGTCCGACAGGGACGAACACTGAAGCTTTCTTT.

In its sample, this clonotype was seen a few times. The chain uses TRBV27 and TRBJ2-1; TRBD1 aligns across 12 bases. Germline lookup yields CDR1 MNHEY and CDR2 SMNVEV (reference sequence). The CDR3 spans 16 residues. The ends lost 3 bases at V and 7 bases at J; junction bases unmatched: 7. As DNA, the CDR3 is TGTGCCAGCAGTTTGGGGACAGGGGGCAGTTGGAATGAGCAGTTCTTC. It is translated as CASSLGTGGSWNEQFF.

This chain connects TRBV7-6 to TRBJ2-7, with TRBD1 as a possible D gene (6 bases). Per germline, CDR1 SGHVS and CDR2 FNYEAQ. Trimming stripped 0 bases from V and 2 bases from J, with 14 bases between. The CDR3 has 16 residues. Here the CDR3 reads CASSLAEQGGTYEQYF. CDR3 nucleotide sequence: TGTGCCAGCAGCTTAGCGGAACAGGGTGGCACCTACGAGCAGTACTTC.

This clonotype has a single count. This chain links TRBV13 with TRBJ1-1, with TRBD1 matching 9 bases. The CDR3 runs to 13 residues. Germline V gives CDR1 PRHDT, CDR2 FYEKMQ (reference sequence). Trimming took 3 bases from V and 11 from J; bases not matched to a gene: 7. The CDR3 here is CASSFEGQGKAFF. CDR3 bases: TGTGCCAGCAGCTTCGAAGGACAGGGGAAGGCTTTCTTT.

The chain carries TRBV29-1 and TRBJ2-7, with a possible D match to TRBD2 (5 bases). The CDR3 runs to 12 residues. Germline values: CDR1 SQVTM, CDR2 ANQGSEA. The ends were cut back, 3 bases at V and 3 bases at J, with 9 bases in the middle. The CDR3 here is CSVDEGNYEQYF. In DNA, the CDR3 is TGCAGCGTTGACGAGGGAAACTACGAGCAGTACTTC.

The chain couples TRBV7-2 to TRBJ2-1, with a weak D call TRBD1 (6 bases). The CDR3 sequence is 17 residues long. V was cut by 5 bases and J by 4 bases, with 21 bases left in between. CDR1 is SGHTA and CDR2 is FQGNSA in the germline V gene. Here the CDR3 reads CASSPRGGSDGYNEQFF. CDR3 in DNA: TGTGCCAGCAGCCCAAGAGGGGGAAGCGACGGGTACAATGAGCAGTTCTTC.